This section outlines one T cell receptor (beta chain) sequence together with its context. Its target is not known. Data came from immunoSEQ multiplex PCR; TCRdb stores just in-frame clones and leaves some out. The data show roughly 20,000 clones, about 94% seen once. Described time point: newly diagnosed, previously untreated cHL patient sample. What served as comparison were PBMCs in newly diagnosed, untreated classical Hodgkin lymphoma. The record originates from a study of PD-1 blockade in classical Hodgkin lymphoma. The study's findings and limits: With respect to the repertoire differences, their causes, possibly disease activity or prior therapy, remain undefined. Reports indicated that newly diagnosed patients had lower baseline TCR diversity than healthy donors did.

Trimming left V 0 bases short and J 1 base short, with 7 bases between. CDR3 length equals 14 residues. Germline V CDR1 and CDR2: SGDLS, YYNGEE. The chain uses TRBV9 and TRBJ1-1; D call uncertain. This receptor was obtained from a human donor with classical Hodgkin lymphoma. The sample comprised peripheral blood mononuclear cells (PBMCs). CDR3 sequence (DNA): TGTGCCAGCAGCGTAGACAGCCGGAACACTGAAGCTTTCTTT. It translates to CASSVDSRNTEAFF.